This TCR beta chain was sequenced in a study of T-cell reconstitution after alpha-beta-depleted transplantation in children. Researchers prepared the TCRbeta library using unique molecular identifiers, the study reports. TCRdb redid the calling of the PCR reads with MiXCR, one entry per CDR3 protein. The repertoire holds fewer than 400,000 distinct CDR3 sequences, roughly 25% seen once, with roughly 9.8% in the top ten. Germline values: CDR1 SGHRS, CDR2 YFSETQ. The CDR3 length is 15 residues. The V end was cut by 0 bases, the J end by 5 bases, with 12 bases between. This clonotype was recorded many times.

The rearrangement joins TRBV5-1 to TRBJ2-1; the D gene is possibly TRBD1 (7 bases). The TCR comes from a male patient aged 10 to 17 who had a stem cell transplant for acute lymphoblastic leukemia, so the T cells may come from the graft donor. The specimen was PBMCs, mostly from graft donor cells, collected 180 days after TCRalphabeta/CD19-depleted stem cell transplant. The CDR3 DNA reads TGCGCCAGCAGCTTGGTGGGCAGGGGGGACAATGAGCAGTTCTTC. It is translated as CASSLVGRGDNEQFF.